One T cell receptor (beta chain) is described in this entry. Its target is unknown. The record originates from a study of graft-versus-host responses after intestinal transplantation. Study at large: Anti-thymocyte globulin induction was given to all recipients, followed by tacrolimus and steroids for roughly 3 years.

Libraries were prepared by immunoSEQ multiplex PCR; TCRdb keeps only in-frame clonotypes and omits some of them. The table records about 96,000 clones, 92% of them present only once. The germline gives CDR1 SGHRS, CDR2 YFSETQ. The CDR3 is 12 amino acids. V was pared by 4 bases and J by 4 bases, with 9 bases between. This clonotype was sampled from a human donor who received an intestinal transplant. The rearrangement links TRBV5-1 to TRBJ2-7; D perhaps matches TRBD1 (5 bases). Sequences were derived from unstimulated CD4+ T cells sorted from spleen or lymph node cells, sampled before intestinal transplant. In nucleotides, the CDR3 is TGCGCCAGCAGCGCAGGGATATACGAGCAGTACTTC. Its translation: CASSAGIYEQYF.